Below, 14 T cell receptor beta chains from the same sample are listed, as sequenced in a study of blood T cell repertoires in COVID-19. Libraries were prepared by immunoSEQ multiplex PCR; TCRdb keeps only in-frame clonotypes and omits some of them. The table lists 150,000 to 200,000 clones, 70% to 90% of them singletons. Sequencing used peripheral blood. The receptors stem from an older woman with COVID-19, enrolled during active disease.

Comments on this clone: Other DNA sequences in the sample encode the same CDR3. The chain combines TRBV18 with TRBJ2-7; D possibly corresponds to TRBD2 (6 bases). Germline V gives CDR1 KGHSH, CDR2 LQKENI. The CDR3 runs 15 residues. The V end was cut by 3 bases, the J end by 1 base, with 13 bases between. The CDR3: CASSPGLAGSYEQYF. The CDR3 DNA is TGTGCCAGCTCACCGGGGTTGGCGGGATCCTACGAGCAGTACTTC.

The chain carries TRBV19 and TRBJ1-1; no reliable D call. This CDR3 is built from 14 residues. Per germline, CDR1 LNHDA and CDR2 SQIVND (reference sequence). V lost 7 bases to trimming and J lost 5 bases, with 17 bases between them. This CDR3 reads CASTGSPGRTEAFF. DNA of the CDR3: TGTGCCAGTACCGGGAGCCCGGGGAGGACTGAAGCTTTCTTT.

The DNA for the CDR3 is TGTGCCAGCAGCTTTTGGACTTCAAACGAGCAGTACTTC. Amino acid sequence: CASSFWTSNEQYF. The chain uses TRBV7-9 and TRBJ2-7, with D tentatively TRBD2 (5 bases). The V end was cut by 3 bases, the J end by 5 bases, with 11 bases between. CDR1 and CDR2 from the germline V gene are SEHNR and FQNEAQ (reference sequence). The CDR3 loop spans 13 amino acids.

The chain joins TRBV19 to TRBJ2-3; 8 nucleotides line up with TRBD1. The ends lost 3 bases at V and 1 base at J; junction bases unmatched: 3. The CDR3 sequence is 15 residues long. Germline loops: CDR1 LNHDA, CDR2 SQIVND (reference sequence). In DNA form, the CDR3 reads TGTGCCAGTAGTATGACAGGGGCGGGCACAGATACGCAGTATTTT. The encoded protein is CASSMTGAGTDTQYF.

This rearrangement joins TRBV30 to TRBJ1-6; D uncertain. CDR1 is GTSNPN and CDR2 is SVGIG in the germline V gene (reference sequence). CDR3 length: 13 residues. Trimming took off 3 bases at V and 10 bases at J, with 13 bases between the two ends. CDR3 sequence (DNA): TGTGCCTGGAGCCCCTCTCGGGAATCACCCCTCCACTTT. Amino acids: CAWSPSRESPLHF.

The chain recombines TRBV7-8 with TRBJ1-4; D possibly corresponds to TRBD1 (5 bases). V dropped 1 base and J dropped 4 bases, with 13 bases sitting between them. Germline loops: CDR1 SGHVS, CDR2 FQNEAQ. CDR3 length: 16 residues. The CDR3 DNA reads TGTGCCAGCAGCTTAGGGTCGGGGGTGTTTAATGAAAAACTGTTTTTT. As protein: CASSLGSGVFNEKLFF.

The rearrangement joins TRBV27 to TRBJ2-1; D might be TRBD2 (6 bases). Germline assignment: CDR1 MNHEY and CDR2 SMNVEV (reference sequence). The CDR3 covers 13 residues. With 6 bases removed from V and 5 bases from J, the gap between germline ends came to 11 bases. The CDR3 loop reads CASRGTVNNEQFF. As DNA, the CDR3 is TGTGCCAGCAGGGGGACTGTCAACAATGAGCAGTTCTTC.

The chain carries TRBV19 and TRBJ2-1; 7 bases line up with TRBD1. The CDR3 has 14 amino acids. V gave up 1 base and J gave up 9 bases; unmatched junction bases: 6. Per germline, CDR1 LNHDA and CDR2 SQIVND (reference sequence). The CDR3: CASSIVRGLGEQFF. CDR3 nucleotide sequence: TGTGCCAGTAGTATAGTGAGGGGGCTAGGTGAGCAGTTCTTC. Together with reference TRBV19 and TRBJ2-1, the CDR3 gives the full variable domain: DGGITQSPKYLFRKEGQNVTLSCEQNLNHDAMYWYRQDPGQGLRLIYYSQIVNDFQKGDIAEGYSVSREKKESFPLTVTSAQKNPTAFYLCASSIVRGLGEQFFGPGTRLTVL.

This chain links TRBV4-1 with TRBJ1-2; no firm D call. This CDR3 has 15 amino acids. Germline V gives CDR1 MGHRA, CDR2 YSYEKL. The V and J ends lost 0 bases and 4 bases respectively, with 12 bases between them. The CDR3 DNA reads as TGCGCCAGCAGCCAAGATCCGACATCCTTCTATGGCTACACCTTC. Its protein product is CASSQDPTSFYGYTF.

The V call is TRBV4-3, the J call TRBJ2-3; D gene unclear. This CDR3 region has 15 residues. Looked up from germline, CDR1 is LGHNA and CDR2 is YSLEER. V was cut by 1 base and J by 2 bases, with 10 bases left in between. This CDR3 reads CASSQGRLDTDTQYF. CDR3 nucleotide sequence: TGCGCCAGCAGCCAAGGGAGACTTGACACAGATACGCAGTATTTT.

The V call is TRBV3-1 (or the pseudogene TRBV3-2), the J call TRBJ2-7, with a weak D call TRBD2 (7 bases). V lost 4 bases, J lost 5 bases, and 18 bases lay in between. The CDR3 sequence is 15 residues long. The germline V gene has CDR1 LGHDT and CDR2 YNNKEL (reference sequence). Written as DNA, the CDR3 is TGTGCCAGCAGCCCAGGGGAGGGGGGGCGTCACGAGCAGTACTTC. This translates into CASSPGEGGRHEQYF.

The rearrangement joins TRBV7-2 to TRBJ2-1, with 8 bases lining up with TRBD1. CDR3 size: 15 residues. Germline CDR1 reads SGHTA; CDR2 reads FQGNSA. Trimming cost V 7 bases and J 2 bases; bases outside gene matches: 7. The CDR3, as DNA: TGTGCCAGCAATACTGGACAGGGAACCTACAATGAGCAGTTCTTC. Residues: CASNTGQGTYNEQFF.

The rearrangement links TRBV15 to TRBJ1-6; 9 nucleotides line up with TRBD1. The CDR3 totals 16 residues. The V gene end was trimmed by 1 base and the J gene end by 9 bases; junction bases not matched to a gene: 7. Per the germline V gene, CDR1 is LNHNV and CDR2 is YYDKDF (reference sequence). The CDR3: CATSRATGTGTSPLHF. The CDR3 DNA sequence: TGTGCCACCAGCAGAGCCACCGGGACAGGGACTTCACCCCTCCACTTT.

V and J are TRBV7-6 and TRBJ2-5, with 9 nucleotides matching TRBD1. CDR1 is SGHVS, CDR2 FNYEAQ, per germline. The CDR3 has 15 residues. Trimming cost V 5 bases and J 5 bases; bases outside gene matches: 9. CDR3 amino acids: CASSPGGTGLETQYF. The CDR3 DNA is TGTGCCAGCAGCCCAGGAGGGACAGGGCTTGAGACCCAGTACTTC.